The 12 T cell receptor beta chains below come from one sample, sequenced in a study of OX40 agonist ivuxolimab in advanced cancers. The library was prepared using the immunoSEQ multiplex PCR assay. Entries here come from immuneACCESS through TCRdb and include only in-frame sequences with V and J called. Some clones fail to appear in such tables; in the studies checked, an unresolved V gene covers under half of the shortfall, and the cause of the remainder is unknown. The sample table shows fewer than 100,000 clones, and 65% to 85% are seen once. Together, the top ten hold 0.76% of the sample. The sequenced sample was CD4+ or CD8+ T cells sorted from blood, obtained in a trial of the OX40 agonist ivuxolimab. The receptor set was obtained from an adult with an advanced solid tumor such as melanoma, head and neck, liver or kidney cancer.

V is TRBV7-2 and J is TRBJ1-6; a weak D match, TRBD1 (5 bases). The germline V gene has CDR1 SGHTA and CDR2 FQGNSA. With 1 base removed from V and 7 bases from J, the gap between germline ends came to 23 bases. This CDR3 contains 19 residues. CDR3 protein: CASSLGGPNSILQNSPLHF. The CDR3 DNA reads as TGTGCCAGCAGCTTAGGGGGCCCCAACTCAATCCTACAGAATTCACCCCTCCACTTT.

The genes are TRBV28 and TRBJ2-1; tentative D call: TRBD2 (5 bases). The CDR3 has 17 residues. Trimming took 2 bases from V and 0 from J, leaving 14 bases between them. Germline CDR1 is MDHEN and CDR2 is SYDVKM. The CDR3: CASSLRTLGGSYNEQFF. In DNA, the CDR3 is TGTGCCAGCAGTTTAAGGACGCTTGGAGGCTCCTACAATGAGCAGTTCTTC. The complete variable domain, with remaining parts taken from reference TRBV28 and TRBJ2-1, reads DVKVTQSSRYLVKRTGEKVFLECVQDMDHENMFWYRQDPGLGLRLIYFSYDVKMKEKGDIPEGYSVSREKKERFSLILESASTNQTSMYLCASSLRTLGGSYNEQFFGPGTRLTVL.

The rearrangement links TRBV11-2 to TRBJ2-3; perhaps TRBD2 as D (6 bases). This CDR3 spans 13 amino acids. Germline CDR1 and CDR2: SGHAT and FQNNGV. Trimming cost V 1 base and J 6 bases, with 8 bases left between them. For the CDR3, the DNA is TGTGCCAGCAGCTTAGGCCTAGCGGATACGCAGTATTTT. Amino acid sequence: CASSLGLADTQYF.

This rearrangement joins TRBV14 to TRBJ2-7; D remains unclear. V lost 4 bases and J 9 bases, leaving 10 bases between the germline ends. The CDR3 runs to 11 residues. The V gene's germline CDR1 is SGHDN and CDR2 FVKESK. The CDR3 bases are TGTGCCAGCAGCCTCAACTCGGGGCAGTACTTC. Translating gives CASSLNSGQYF.

This rearrangement joins TRBV28 to TRBJ2-7, with D perhaps matching TRBD2 (5 bases). Germline values: CDR1 MDHEN, CDR2 SYDVKM. V lost 8 bases and J 6 bases, leaving 11 bases between the germline ends. The CDR3 totals 11 residues. The CDR3 DNA reads TGTGCCAGCGGGAACGAGGGCGAGCAGTACTTC. Its translation is CASGNEGEQYF.

This clone was seen a few times. V and J are TRBV27 and TRBJ1-2; 9 bases are shared with TRBD1. The ends lost 6 bases at V and 1 base at J; junction bases unmatched: 3. This CDR3 has 14 amino acids. The germline V gene encodes CDR1 MNHEY and CDR2 SMNVEV (reference sequence). The CDR3 reads CASRRTGDNYGYTF. For the CDR3, the DNA is TGTGCCAGCAGGCGGACAGGGGATAACTATGGCTACACCTTC.

The chain links TRBV7-8 to TRBJ2-2, with TRBD2 as a possible D gene (5 bases). The CDR3 has 15 amino acids. Germline lookup yields CDR1 SGHVS and CDR2 FQNEAQ. V was cut by 5 bases and J by 6 bases, with 16 bases left in between. The CDR3 loop reads CASSIRTPRAGELFF. In DNA, the CDR3 is TGTGCCAGCAGCATACGGACGCCGAGGGCCGGGGAGCTGTTTTTT.

The chain couples TRBV4-3 to TRBJ2-5, with a possible D match to TRBD2 (6 bases). The CDR3 covers 15 residues. Trimming took off 5 bases at V and 5 bases at J, with 18 bases between the two ends. CDR1 is LGHNA, CDR2 YSLEER, per germline. The CDR3 reads CASSTRGGRGETQYF. DNA for the CDR3: TGCGCCAGCAGCACTCGTGGAGGGAGAGGGGAGACCCAGTACTTC.

The chain recombines TRBV2 with TRBJ1-5, with D maybe TRBD1 (5 bases). V was pared by 0 bases and J by 0 bases, with 15 bases between. The germline V gene encodes CDR1 SNHLY and CDR2 FYNNEI. The CDR3 covers 18 residues. CDR3 region: CASSEAHRGEYSNQPQHF. In DNA, the CDR3 is TGTGCCAGCAGTGAAGCGCACCGAGGGGAATATAGCAATCAGCCCCAGCATTTT.

This clone has just a few counts. The V call is TRBV9, the J call TRBJ1-1, with D unclear. From germline, CDR1 is SGDLS and CDR2 YYNGEE. V gave up 1 base and J gave up 1 base, with 2 bases separating them. There are 12 residues in the CDR3. CDR3 region: CASSVSNTEAFF. The CDR3, as DNA: TGTGCCAGCAGCGTATCGAACACTGAAGCTTTCTTT. The full variable domain, with the rest looked up from reference TRBV9 and TRBJ1-1, is DSGVTQTPKHLITATGQRVTLRCSPRSGDLSVYWYQQSLDQGLQFLIQYYNGEERAKGNILERFSAQQFPDLHSELNLSSLELGDSALYFCASSVSNTEAFFGQGTRLTVV.

The V gene is TRBV29-1, the J gene TRBJ1-2; maybe TRBD1 (6 bases). From germline, CDR1 is SQVTM and CDR2 ANQGSEA. The CDR3 length is 13 residues. Deletions cut 3 bases from V and 0 bases from J, with 8 bases between. CDR3 loop: CSVEGTTNYGYTF. The CDR3 bases are TGCAGCGTTGAGGGGACAACTAACTATGGCTACACCTTC.

The chain carries TRBV6-1 and TRBJ1-2; D remains ambiguous. Germline assignment: CDR1 MNHNS and CDR2 SASEGT. The CDR3 is made up of 15 amino acids. The V end lost 2 bases, the J end lost 1 base, and 11 bases lay between the germline ends. The CDR3 loop is CASSESIGSNYGYTF. The CDR3 DNA reads as TGTGCCAGCAGTGAATCTATCGGCAGTAACTATGGCTACACCTTC.